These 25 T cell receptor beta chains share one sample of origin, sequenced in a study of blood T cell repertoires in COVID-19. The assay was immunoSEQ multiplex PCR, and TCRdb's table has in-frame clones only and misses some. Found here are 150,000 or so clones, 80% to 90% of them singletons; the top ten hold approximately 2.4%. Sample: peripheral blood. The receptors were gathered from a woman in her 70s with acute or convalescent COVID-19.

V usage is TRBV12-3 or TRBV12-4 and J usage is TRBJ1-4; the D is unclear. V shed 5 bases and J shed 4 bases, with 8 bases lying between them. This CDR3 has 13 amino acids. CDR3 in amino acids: CASSPQLNEKLFF. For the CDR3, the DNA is TGTGCCAGCAGTCCTCAACTTAATGAAAAACTGTTTTTT.

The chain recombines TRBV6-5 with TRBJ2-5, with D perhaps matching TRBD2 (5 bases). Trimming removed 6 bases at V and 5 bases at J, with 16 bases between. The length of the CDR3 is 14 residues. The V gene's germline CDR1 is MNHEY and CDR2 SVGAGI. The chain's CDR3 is CASSRDPRRETQYF. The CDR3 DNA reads TGTGCCAGCAGCCGCGACCCCCGGAGGGAGACCCAGTACTTC.

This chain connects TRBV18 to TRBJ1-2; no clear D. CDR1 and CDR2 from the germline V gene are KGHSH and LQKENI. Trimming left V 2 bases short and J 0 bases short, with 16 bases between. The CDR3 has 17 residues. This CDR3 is CASSPSLLPLANYGYTF. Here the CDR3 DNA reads TGTGCCAGCTCACCAAGCTTACTCCCTCTAGCTAACTATGGCTACACCTTC.

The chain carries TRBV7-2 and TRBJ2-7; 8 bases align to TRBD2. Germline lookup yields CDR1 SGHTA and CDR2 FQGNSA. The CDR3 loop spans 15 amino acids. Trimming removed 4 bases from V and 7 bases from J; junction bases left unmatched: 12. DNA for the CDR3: TGTGCCAGCAGCTCCCCTTTAGCGGGGACATATGAGCAGTACTTC. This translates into CASSSPLAGTYEQYF.

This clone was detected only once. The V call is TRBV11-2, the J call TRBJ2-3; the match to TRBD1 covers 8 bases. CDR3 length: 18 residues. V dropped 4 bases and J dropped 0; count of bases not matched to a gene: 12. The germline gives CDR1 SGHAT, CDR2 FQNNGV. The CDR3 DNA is TGTGCCAGCAGCTCCCGACTCGGACAGGGCCCAAGCACAGATACGCAGTATTTT. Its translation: CASSSRLGQGPSTDTQYF.

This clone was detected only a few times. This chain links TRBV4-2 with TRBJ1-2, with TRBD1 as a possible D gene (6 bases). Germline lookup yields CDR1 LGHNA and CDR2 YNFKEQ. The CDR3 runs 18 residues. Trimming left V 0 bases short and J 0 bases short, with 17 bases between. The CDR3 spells CASSQDTNSGTTNYGYTF. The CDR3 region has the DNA TGTGCCAGCAGCCAAGACACCAACTCGGGGACAACTAACTATGGCTACACCTTC.

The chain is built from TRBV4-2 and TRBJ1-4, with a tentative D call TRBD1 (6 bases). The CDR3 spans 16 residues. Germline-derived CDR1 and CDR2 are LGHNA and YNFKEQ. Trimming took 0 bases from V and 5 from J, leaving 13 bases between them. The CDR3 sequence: CASSQDFTGLNEKLFF. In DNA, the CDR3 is TGTGCCAGCAGCCAAGATTTCACAGGGCTGAATGAAAAACTGTTTTTT.

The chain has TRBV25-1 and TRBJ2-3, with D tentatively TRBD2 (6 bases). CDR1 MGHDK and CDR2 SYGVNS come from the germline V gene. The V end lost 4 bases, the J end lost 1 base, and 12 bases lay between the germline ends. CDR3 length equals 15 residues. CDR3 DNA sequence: TGTGCCAGCAGTGTGGCCGGCGGGGGCACAGATACGCAGTATTTT. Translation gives CASSVAGGGTDTQYF.

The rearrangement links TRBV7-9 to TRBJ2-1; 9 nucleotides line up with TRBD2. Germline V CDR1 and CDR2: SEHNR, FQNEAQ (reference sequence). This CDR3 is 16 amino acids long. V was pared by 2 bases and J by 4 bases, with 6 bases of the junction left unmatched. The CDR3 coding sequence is TGTGCCAGCAGCTTAAGGGGGCTAGCGGGGTACAATGAGCAGTTCTTC. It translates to CASSLRGLAGYNEQFF.

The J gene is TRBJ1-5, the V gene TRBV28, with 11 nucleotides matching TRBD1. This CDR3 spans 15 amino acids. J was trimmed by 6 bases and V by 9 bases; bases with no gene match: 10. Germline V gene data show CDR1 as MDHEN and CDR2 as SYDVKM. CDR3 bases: TGTGCCAGTAAGAGGACAGGGGGCACGGGTCAGCCCCAGCATTTT. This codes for CASKRTGGTGQPQHF.

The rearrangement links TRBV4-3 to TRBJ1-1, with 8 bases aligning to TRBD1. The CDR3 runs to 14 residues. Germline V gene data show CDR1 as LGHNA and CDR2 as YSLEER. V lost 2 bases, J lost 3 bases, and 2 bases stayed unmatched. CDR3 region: CASSQTGGYTEAFF. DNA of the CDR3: TGCGCCAGCAGCCAAACAGGGGGGTACACTGAAGCTTTCTTT.

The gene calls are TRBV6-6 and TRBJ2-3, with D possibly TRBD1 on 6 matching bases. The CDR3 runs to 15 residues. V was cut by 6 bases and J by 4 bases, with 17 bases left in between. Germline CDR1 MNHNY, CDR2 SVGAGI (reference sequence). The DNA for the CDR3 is TGTGCCAGCAGACACAGGGCAGGCGGTGCAGATACGCAGTATTTT. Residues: CASRHRAGGADTQYF.

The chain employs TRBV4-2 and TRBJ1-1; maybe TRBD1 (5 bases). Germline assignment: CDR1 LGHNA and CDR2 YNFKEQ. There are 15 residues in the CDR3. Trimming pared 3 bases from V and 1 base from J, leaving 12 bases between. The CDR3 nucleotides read TGTGCCAGCAGCCAGTCCAAGGGGTCGAACACTGAAGCTTTCTTT. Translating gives CASSQSKGSNTEAFF.

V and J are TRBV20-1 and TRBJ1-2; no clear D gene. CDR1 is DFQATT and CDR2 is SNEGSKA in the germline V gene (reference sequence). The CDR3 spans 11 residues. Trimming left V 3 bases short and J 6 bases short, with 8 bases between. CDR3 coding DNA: TGCAGTGCTAGTTATGGCCATGGCTACACCTTC. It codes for CSASYGHGYTF.

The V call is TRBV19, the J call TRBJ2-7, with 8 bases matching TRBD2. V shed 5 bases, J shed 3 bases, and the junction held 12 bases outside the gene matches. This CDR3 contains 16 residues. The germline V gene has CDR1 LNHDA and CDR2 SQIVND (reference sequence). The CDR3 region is CASSVAGRGGSYEQYF. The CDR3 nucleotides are TGTGCCAGTAGTGTCGCCGGACGGGGGGGCAGCTACGAGCAGTACTTC.

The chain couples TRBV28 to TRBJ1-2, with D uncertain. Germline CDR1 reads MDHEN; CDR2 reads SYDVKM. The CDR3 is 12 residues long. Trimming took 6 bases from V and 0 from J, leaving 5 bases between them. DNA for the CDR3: TGTGCCAGCAGCGTCTCTAACTATGGCTACACCTTC. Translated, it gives CASSVSNYGYTF.

CDR3 sequence reads: CASSDGGTRGSGTQYF. CDR3 nucleotides: TGTGCCAGCAGTGATGGGGGGACTAGGGGGTCAGGGACCCAGTACTTC. The rearrangement joins TRBV2 to TRBJ2-5; 8 positions match TRBD2. V lost 3 bases to trimming and J lost 7 bases; unmatched junction nucleotides: 13. Per germline, CDR1 SNHLY and CDR2 FYNNEI. The CDR3 runs to 16 residues.

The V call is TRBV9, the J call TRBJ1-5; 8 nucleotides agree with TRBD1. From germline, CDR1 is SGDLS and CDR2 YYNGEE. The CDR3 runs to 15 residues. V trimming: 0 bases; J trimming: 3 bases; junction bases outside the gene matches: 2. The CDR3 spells CASSVGDRNNQPQHF. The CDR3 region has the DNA TGTGCCAGCAGCGTAGGGGACAGGAACAATCAGCCCCAGCATTTT.

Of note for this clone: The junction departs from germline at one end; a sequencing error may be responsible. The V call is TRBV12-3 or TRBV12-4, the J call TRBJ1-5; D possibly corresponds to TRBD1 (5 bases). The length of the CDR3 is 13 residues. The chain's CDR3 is CASSLAGSQPQHF. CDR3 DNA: TGTGCCAGCAGTCTAGCAGGGAGTCAGCCCCAGCATTTT.

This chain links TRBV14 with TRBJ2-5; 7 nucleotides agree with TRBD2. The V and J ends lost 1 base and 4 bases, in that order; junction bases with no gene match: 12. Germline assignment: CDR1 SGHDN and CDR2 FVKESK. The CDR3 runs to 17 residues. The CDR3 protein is CASSQASGGRGIETQYF. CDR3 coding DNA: TGTGCCAGCAGCCAAGCCTCCGGCGGGAGAGGGATAGAGACCCAGTACTTC. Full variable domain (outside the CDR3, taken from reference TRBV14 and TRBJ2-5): EAGVTQFPSHSVIEKGQTVTLRCDPISGHDNLYWYRRVMGKEIKFLLHFVKESKQDESGMPNNRFLAERTGGTYSTLKVQPAELEDSGVYFCASSQASGGRGIETQYFGPGTRLLVL.

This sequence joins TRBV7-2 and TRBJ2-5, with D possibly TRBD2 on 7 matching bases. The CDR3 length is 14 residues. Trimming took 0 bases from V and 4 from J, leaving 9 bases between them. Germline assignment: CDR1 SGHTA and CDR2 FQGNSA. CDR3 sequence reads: CASSLAGGRETQYF. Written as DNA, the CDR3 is TGTGCCAGCAGCTTAGCGGGGGGGCGAGAGACCCAGTACTTC.

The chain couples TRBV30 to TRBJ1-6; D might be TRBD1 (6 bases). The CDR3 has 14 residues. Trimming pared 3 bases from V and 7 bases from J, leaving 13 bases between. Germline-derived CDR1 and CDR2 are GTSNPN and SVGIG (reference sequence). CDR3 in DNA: TGTGCCTGGAGCACAGGGCAAGGCAATTCACCCCTCCACTTT. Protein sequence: CAWSTGQGNSPLHF.

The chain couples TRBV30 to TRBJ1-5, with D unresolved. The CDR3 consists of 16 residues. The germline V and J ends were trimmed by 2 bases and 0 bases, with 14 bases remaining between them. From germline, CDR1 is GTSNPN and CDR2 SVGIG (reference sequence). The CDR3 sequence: CAWSPQGLYSNQPQHF. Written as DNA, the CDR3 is TGTGCCTGGAGTCCACAAGGACTGTATAGCAATCAGCCCCAGCATTTT.

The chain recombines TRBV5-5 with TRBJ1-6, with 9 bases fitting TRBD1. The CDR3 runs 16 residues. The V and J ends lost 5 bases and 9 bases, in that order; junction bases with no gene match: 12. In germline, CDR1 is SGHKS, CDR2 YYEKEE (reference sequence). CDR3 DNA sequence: TGTGCCAGCAGTCTGGAGGGGACAGGGACTAGTTCACCCCTCCACTTT. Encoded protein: CASSLEGTGTSSPLHF. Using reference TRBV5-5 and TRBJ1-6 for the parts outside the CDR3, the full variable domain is DAGVTQSPTHLIKTRGQQVTLRCSPISGHKSVSWYQQVLGQGPQFIFQYYEKEERGRGNFPDRFSARQFPNYSSELNVNALLLGDSALYLCASSLEGTGTSSPLHFGNGTRLTVT.

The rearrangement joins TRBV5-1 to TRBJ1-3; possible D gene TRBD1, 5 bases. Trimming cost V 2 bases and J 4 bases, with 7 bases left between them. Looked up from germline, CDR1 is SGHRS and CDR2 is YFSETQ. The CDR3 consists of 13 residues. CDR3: CASSFRQGNTIYF. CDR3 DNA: TGCGCCAGCAGCTTCAGACAGGGAAACACCATATATTTT. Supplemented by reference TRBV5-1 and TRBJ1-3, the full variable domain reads KAGVTQTPRYLIKTRGQQVTLSCSPISGHRSVSWYQQTPGQGLQFLFEYFSETQRNKGNFPGRFSGRQFSNSRSEMNVSTLELGDSALYLCASSFRQGNTIYFGEGSWLTVV.